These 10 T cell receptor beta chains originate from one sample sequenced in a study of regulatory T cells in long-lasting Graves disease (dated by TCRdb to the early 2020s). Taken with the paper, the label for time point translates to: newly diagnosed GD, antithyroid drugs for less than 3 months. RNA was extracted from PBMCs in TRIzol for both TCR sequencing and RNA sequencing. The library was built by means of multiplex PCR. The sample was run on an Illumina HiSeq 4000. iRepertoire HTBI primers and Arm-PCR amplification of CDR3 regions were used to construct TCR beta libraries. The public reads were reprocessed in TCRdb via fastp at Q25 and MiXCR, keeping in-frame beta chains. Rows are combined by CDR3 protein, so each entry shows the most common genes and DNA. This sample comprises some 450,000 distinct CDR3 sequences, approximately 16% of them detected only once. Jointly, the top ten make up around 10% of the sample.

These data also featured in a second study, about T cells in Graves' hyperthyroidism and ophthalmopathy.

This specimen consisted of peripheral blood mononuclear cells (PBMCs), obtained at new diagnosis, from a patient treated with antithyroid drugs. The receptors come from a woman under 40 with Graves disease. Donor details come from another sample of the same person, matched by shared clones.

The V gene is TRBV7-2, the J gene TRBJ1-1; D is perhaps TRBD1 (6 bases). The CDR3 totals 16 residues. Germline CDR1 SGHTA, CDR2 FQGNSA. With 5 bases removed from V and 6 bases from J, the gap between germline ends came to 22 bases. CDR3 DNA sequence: TGTGCCAGCAGCCACCTAGACCAGGGGCGTCTGCCTGAAGCTTTCTTT. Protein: CASSHLDQGRLPEAFF.

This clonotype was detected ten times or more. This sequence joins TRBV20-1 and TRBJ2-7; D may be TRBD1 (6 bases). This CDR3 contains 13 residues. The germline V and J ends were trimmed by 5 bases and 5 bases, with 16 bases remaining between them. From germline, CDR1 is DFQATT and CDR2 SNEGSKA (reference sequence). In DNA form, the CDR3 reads TGCAGTGCTGGGGGCCCTAGTCACCACGAGCAGTACTTC. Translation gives CSAGGPSHHEQYF.

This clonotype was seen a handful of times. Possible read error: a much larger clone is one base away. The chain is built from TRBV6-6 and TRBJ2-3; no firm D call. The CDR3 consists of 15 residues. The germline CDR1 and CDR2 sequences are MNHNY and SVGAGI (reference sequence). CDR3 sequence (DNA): TGTGCCAGCGGTTACTCGGCCGGATCCACAGATACGCAGTATTTT. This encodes CASGYSAGSTDTQYF.

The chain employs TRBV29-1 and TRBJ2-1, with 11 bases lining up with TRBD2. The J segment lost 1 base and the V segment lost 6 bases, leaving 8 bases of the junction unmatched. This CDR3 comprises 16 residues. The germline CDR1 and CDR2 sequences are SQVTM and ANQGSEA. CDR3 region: CSVLGTSGPSYNEQFF. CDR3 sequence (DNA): TGCAGCGTCCTTGGGACTAGCGGCCCATCCTACAATGAGCAGTTCTTC.

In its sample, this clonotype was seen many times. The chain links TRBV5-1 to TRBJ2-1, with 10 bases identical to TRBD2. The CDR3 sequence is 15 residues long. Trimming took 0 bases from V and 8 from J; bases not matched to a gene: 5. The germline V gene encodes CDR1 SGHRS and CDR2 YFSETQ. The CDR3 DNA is TGCGCCAGCAGCTTGGCCCCTAGCGGGAGCTATGAGCAGTTCTTC. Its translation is CASSLAPSGSYEQFF.

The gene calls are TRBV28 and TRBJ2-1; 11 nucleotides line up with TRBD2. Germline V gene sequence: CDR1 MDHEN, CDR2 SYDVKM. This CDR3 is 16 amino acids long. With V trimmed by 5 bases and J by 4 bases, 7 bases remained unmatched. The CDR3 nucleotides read TGTGCCAGCAGTGCTCCGACTAGCGGGGATTACAATGAGCAGTTCTTC. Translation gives CASSAPTSGDYNEQFF.

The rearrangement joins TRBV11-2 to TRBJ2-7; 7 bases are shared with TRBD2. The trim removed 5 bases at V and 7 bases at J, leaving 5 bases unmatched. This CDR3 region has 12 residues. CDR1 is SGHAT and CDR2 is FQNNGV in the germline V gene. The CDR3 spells CASSVDGGEQYF. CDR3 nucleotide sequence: TGTGCCAGCAGCGTGGACGGGGGGGAGCAGTACTTC.

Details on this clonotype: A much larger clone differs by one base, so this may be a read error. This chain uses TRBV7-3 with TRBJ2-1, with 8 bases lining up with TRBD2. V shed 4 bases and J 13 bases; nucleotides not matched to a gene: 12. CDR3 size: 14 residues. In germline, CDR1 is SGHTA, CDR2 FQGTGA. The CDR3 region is CASSSTREGSDQFF. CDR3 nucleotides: TGTGCCAGCAGCTCCACCCGGGAGGGAAGCGATCAGTTCTTC.

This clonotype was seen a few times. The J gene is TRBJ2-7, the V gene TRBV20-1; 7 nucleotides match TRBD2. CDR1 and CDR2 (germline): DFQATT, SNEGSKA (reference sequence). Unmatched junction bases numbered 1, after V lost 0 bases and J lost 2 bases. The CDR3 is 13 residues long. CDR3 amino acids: CSARDGRPYEQYF. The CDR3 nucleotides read TGCAGTGCTAGAGACGGGAGGCCCTACGAGCAGTACTTC.

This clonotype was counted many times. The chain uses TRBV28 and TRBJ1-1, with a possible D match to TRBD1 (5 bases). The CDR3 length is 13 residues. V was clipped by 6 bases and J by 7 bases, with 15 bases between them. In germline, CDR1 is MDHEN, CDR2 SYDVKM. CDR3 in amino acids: CASRYYRDGEAFF. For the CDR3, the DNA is TGTGCCAGCAGGTATTATAGGGACGGTGAAGCTTTCTTT.